These T cell receptor beta chains were read from a single sample in a study of shared clonotypes between healthy human individuals. Generated by immunoSEQ multiplex PCR, the TCRdb table keeps only in-frame clones and is missing some. The table has about 1.1 million clones, approximately 75% seen once. Sequencing was carried out using memory CD4+ T cells from PBMCs. Source of these receptors: a man aged 18 to 29 in good health. Some clones in this sample may be carry-over from other donors' samples. Each CDR3 is given with its conserved first and last residue. D genes are given only for firm matches. Some rows have no size entry. The others give once, few or many, or a class for an expanded clone.

D gene,J gene,V gene,clone size,CDR3 protein,CDR3 DNA
.,TRBJ2-5,TRBV18,.,CASSPIQGPETQYF,TGTGCCAGCTCACCAATTCAAGGGCCGGAGACCCAGTACTTC
TRBD2,TRBJ2-3,TRBV7-9,.,CASSFGLAADTQYF,TGTGCCAGCAGCTTCGGACTAGCAGCAGATACGCAGTATTTT
.,TRBJ2-2,TRBV7-6,.,CASSLEPGGGRGTGELFF,TGTGCCAGCAGCTTAGAGCCCGGCGGGGGCCGTGGCACCGGGGAGCTGTTTTTT
.,TRBJ1-5,TRBV27,.,CASSLYPPRLRNQPQHF,TGTGCCAGCAGTTTATACCCCCCCAGGCTGAGGAATCAGCCCCAGCATTTT
.,TRBJ1-3,TRBV2,.,CASREGGSGNTIYF,TGTGCCAGCAGGGAAGGGGGATCTGGAAACACCATATATTTT
.,TRBJ1-4,TRBV5-4,.,CASSLRAGEKLFF,TGTGCCAGCAGCTTGAGGGCTGGGGAAAAACTGTTTTTT
.,TRBJ2-7,TRBV29-1,few,CSVEGAFYGSYEQYF,TGCAGCGTTGAAGGTGCGTTCTACGGCTCCTACGAGCAGTACTTC
.,TRBJ1-6,TRBV27,few,CASSLSALLYNSPLHF,TGTGCCAGCAGTTTATCGGCCCTCCTCTATAATTCACCCCTCCACTTT
TRBD2,TRBJ2-1,TRBV27,.,CASRKKREGLHEQFF,TGTGCCAGCAGAAAAAAGCGGGAGGGCCTCCATGAGCAGTTCTTC
.,TRBJ2-2,TRBV10-3,.,CAISVWGLDTGELFF,TGTGCCATCAGTGTGTGGGGCTTGGACACCGGGGAGCTGTTTTTT
TRBD1,TRBJ2-7,TRBV6-4,few,CASSIPGQDDEQYF,TGTGCCAGCAGCATCCCGGGACAGGACGATGAGCAGTACTTC
.,TRBJ2-2,TRBV5-4,.,CASSQMAQANTGELFF,TGTGCCAGCAGCCAAATGGCGCAAGCGAACACCGGGGAGCTGTTTTTT
TRBD2,TRBJ2-5,TRBV30,once,CAWSAGLAGGRETQYF,TGTGCCTGGAGTGCGGGACTAGCGGGAGGGCGAGAGACCCAGTACTTC
.,TRBJ1-4,TRBV6-1,.,CASGGRVDEKLFF,TGTGCCAGCGGGGGCAGGGTGGACGAAAAACTGTTTTTT
.,TRBJ1-5,TRBV6-6,once,CASSYSGTGQPQHF,TGTGCCAGCAGTTACTCGGGTACAGGTCAGCCCCAGCATTTT
TRBD2,TRBJ2-1,TRBV27,.,CASRAGGSLYNEQFF,TGTGCCAGCAGGGCGGGCGGGAGTCTCTACAATGAGCAGTTCTTC
.,TRBJ1-1,TRBV11-2,few,CASSLVVAEAFF,TGTGCCAGCAGCTTAGTAGTGGCTGAAGCTTTCTTT
.,TRBJ1-2,TRBV5-1,.,CASSSQLVADGYTF,TGCGCCAGCAGCTCCCAATTGGTAGCGGATGGCTACACCTTC
.,TRBJ1-1,TRBV29-1,.,CSHSSQASEAFF,TGCAGCCATTCGTCGCAGGCAAGTGAAGCTTTCTTT
TRBD1,TRBJ2-2,TRBV28,.,CAGRQGITGELFF,TGTGCCGGACGACAGGGCATCACCGGGGAGCTGTTTTTT
.,TRBJ1-2,TRBV9,many,CASTPGVVEGYTF,TGTGCCAGCACTCCAGGGGTCGTTGAAGGCTACACCTTC
.,TRBJ2-7,TRBV30,.,CAWNRGFSYEQYF,TGTGCCTGGAACCGCGGGTTTTCCTACGAGCAGTACTTC
.,TRBJ2-7,TRBV7-8,.,CASSYGPEQYF,TGTGCCAGCAGCTATGGGCCCGAGCAGTACTTC
.,TRBJ1-5,TRBV5-1,.,CASSEGPNQPQHF,TGCGCCAGCAGCGAAGGCCCCAATCAGCCCCAGCATTTT
.,TRBJ2-7,TRBV5-8,.,CASTWGGREQYF,TGTGCCAGCACCTGGGGGGGGCGCGAGCAGTACTTC
.,TRBJ2-1,TRBV19,.,CASTRELDYNEQFF,TGTGCCAGCACCAGGGAGTTGGACTACAATGAGCAGTTCTTC
TRBD1,TRBJ2-7,TRBV5-1,once,CASSLWAGGEQYF,TGCGCCAGCAGCTTGTGGGCAGGGGGAGAGCAGTACTTC
.,TRBJ2-5,TRBV25-1,.,CASSEGGAGETQYF,TGTGCCAGCAGTGAAGGGGGCGCAGGAGAGACCCAGTACTTC
.,TRBJ1-3,TRBV19,.,CNRDTIYF,TGCAATCGGGACACCATATATTTT
.,TRBJ2-1,TRBV6-5,.,CAITTGGNEQFF,TGTGCAATCACCACCGGGGGTAATGAGCAGTTCTTC
.,TRBJ1-3,TRBV28,few,CATTSAGNTIYF,TGTGCCACCACTTCAGCGGGAAACACCATATATTTT
TRBD2,TRBJ2-4,TRBV14,.,CASSRTSGRSKNIQYF,TGTGCCAGCAGCCGTACTAGCGGGAGGAGCAAAAACATTCAGTACTTC
.,TRBJ2-7,TRBV7-9,.,CASSLPLAPPPYEQYF,TGTGCCAGCAGCCTCCCACTGGCGCCGCCTCCCTACGAGCAGTACTTC
.,TRBJ1-1,TRBV7-3,few,CASSPTGGLAFF,TGTGCCAGCAGCCCAACGGGGGGGTTGGCTTTCTTT
.,TRBJ1-1,TRBV7-6,.,CASSLGTGHMNTEAFF,TGTGCCAGCAGCTTAGGGACGGGACATATGAACACTGAAGCTTTCTTT
.,TRBJ2-7,TRBV5-4,.,CASSSYKSSYEQYF,TGTGCCAGCAGCTCTTATAAGAGCTCCTACGAGCAGTACTTC
.,TRBJ2-1,TRBV7-2,once,CASSLVGWRMGSNNEQFF,TGTGCCAGCAGCTTAGTGGGGTGGCGGATGGGATCAAACAATGAGCAGTTCTTC
.,TRBJ1-2,TRBV6-5,.,CASNRLQGEYGYTF,TGTGCCAGCAATCGATTACAGGGAGAGTATGGCTACACCTTC
.,TRBJ2-7,TRBV10-3,.,CAISGPGYEQYF,TGTGCCATCAGTGGCCCTGGCTACGAGCAGTACTTC
.,TRBJ2-2,TRBV27,.,CAEGSQGSNTGELFF,TGTGCCGAGGGGTCCCAAGGGTCGAACACCGGGGAGCTGTTTTTT
TRBD1,TRBJ2-7,TRBV4-3,.,CASSQNRGRTYEQYF,TGCGCCAGCAGCCAGAACAGGGGAAGGACCTACGAGCAGTACTTC
TRBD2,TRBJ2-7,TRBV27,few,CASSPGGGRYEQYF,TGTGCCAGCAGCCCCGGTGGCGGGAGGTATGAGCAGTACTTC
TRBD1,TRBJ1-2,TRBV5-1,.,CASSPRTTGGTF,TGCGCCAGCAGTCCAAGAACGACAGGGGGCACCTTC
TRBD2,TRBJ2-1,TRBV11-1,.,CASSADRGDEQFF,TGTGCCAGCAGCGCCGACCGGGGGGATGAGCAGTTCTTC
TRBD1,TRBJ2-4,TRBV5-5,.,CASSRGETGLSDIQYF,TGTGCCAGCAGCCGAGGCGAGACAGGGCTTAGTGACATTCAGTACTTC
.,TRBJ1-1,TRBV5-1,.,CASSYGSTNTEAFF,TGCGCCAGCAGCTATGGCAGTACCAACACTGAAGCTTTCTTT